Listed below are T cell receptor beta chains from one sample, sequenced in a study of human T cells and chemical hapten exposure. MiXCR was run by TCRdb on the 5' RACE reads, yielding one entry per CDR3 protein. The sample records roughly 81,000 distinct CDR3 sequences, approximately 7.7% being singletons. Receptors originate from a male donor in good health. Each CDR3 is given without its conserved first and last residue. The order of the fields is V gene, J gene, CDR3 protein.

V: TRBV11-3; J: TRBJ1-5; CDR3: ASSGDGLWQPQH
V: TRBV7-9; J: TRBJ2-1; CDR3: ASSSMTSGRYNEQF
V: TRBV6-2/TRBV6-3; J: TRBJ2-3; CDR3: ASSYRPPGLASRTDTQY
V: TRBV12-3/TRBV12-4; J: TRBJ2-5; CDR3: ASSRRETQY
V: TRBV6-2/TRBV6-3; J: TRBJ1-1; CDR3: ASSYRDNTEAF
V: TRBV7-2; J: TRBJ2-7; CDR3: ASIKDGGEQY
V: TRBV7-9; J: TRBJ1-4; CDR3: ASSSLSGTPTTNEKLF
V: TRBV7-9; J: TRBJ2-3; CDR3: ASSPGDSVLDTQY
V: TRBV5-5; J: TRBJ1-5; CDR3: ASSLDAFQPQH
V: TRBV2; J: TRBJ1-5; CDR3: ASSEVGAQPNQPQH
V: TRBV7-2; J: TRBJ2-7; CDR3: ASSPIWSNYEQY
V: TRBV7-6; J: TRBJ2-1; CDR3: ASSSLARTYNEQF
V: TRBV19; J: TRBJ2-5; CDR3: ASSIVAGGETQY
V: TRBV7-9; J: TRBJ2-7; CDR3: ASSRTRGTYEQY